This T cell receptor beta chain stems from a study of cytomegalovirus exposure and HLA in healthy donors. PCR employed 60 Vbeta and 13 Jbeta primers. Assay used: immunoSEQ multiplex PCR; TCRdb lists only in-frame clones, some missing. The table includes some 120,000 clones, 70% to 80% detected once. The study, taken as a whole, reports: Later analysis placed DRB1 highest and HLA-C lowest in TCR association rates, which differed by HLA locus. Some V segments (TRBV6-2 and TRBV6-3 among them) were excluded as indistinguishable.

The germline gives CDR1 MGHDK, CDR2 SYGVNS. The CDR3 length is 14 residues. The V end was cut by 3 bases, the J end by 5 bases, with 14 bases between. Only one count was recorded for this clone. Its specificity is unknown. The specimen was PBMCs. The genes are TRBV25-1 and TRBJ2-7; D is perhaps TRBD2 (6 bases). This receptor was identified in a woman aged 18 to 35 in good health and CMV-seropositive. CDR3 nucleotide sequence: TGTGCCAGCAGTGAGCCCGGGACTGCCCACGAGCAGTACTTC. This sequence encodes CASSEPGTAHEQYF.